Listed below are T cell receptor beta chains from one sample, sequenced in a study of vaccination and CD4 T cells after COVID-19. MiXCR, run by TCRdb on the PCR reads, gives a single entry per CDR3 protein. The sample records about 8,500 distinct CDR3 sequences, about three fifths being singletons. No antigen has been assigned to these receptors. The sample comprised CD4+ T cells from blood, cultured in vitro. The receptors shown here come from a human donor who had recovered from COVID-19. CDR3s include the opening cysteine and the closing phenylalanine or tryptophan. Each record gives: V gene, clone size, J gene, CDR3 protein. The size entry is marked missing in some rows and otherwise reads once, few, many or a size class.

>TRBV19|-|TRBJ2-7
CASSSTSSYEQYF
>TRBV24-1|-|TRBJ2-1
CATSDAPRGVYNEQFF
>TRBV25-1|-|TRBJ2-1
CASSEPYNEQFF
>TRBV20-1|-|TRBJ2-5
CSSTVFQETQYF
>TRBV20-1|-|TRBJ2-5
CGASGVETQYF
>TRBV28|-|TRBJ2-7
CASNSGLSEQYF
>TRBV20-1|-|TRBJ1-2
CSARDPAGGTYYGYTF
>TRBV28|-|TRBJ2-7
CASSSTVGEQYF
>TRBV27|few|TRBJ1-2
CASSGGSYGYTF
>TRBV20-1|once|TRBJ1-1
CSARRNQNTEAFF
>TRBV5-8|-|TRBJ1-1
CASSLAGQGNTEAFF
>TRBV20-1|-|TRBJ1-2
CSAGTDGNYGYTF
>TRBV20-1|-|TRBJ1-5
CSAPYDRSNQPQHF
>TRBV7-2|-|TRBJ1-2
CASSRRRGYGYTF
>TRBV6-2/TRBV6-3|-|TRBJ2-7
CASTDSSYEQYF
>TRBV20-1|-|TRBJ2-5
CSARGVTSGRGGTQYF